Presented here are 5 T cell receptor beta chains from one specimen sequenced in a study of PD-1 blockade in mismatch repair-deficient tumors. The assay was immunoSEQ multiplex PCR, and TCRdb's table has in-frame clones only and misses some. Among about 79,000 clones listed, approximately 81% were seen once. The sequences come from peripheral blood, collected 44 weeks after starting pembrolizumab. The receptors were gathered from an adult with mismatch repair-deficient cancer.

The chain joins TRBV9 to TRBJ2-3, with 8 bases matching TRBD2. Germline V lookup: CDR1 SGDLS, CDR2 YYNGEE. After removal of 2 bases from V and 6 bases from J, the junction contained 11 bases not matched to a gene. The CDR3 is 16 residues long. CDR3 amino acids: CASSVDGRARGDTQYF. The CDR3 DNA sequence: TGTGCCAGCAGCGTCGACGGGAGGGCGAGGGGGGATACGCAGTATTTT.

The genes are TRBV11-3 and TRBJ2-7, with TRBD1 matching over 12 bases. The CDR3 extends over 14 amino acids. Germline V gene data show CDR1 as SGHNT and CDR2 as YENEEA. The V and J ends lost 5 bases and 6 bases, in that order; junction bases with no gene match: 5. In DNA form, the CDR3 reads TGTGCCAGCAGCCCCGGGACAGGGGGCGGCGAGCAGTACTTC. Translated, it gives CASSPGTGGGEQYF.

This sequence joins TRBV15 and TRBJ2-7; either TRBD1 or TRBD2 may fit D (5 bases each). Between the trimmed V and J ends, which lost 8 bases and 2 bases, there was a span of 16 bases. The CDR3 totals 14 residues. Germline V gene sequence: CDR1 LNHNV, CDR2 YYDKDF (reference sequence). The DNA for the CDR3 is TGTGCCACCCGCCCCGACAGAGGGGCCTACGAGCAGTACTTC. Its translation: CATRPDRGAYEQYF.

This clone was detected only once. V usage is TRBV28 and J usage is TRBJ1-5; D call uncertain. The CDR3 length is 15 residues. Germline V gene lookup returns CDR1 MDHEN and CDR2 SYDVKM. V lost 5 bases and J 4 bases, leaving 15 bases between the germline ends. The CDR3 coding sequence is TGTGCCAGCAGTCCCCCCTGGGGAGCAAATCAGCCCCAGCATTTT. It yields the protein CASSPPWGANQPQHF.

This clone has just one count. CDR3 loop: CASSFRGQGSGGELFF. The CDR3 nucleotides are TGCGCCAGCAGCTTCCGGGGACAGGGAAGTGGCGGGGAGCTGTTTTTT. This rearrangement joins TRBV5-1 to TRBJ2-2, with 9 bases fitting TRBD1. This CDR3 is built from 16 residues. After removal of 2 bases from V and 7 bases from J, the junction contained 9 bases not matched to a gene. Germline-derived CDR1 and CDR2 are SGHRS and YFSETQ.